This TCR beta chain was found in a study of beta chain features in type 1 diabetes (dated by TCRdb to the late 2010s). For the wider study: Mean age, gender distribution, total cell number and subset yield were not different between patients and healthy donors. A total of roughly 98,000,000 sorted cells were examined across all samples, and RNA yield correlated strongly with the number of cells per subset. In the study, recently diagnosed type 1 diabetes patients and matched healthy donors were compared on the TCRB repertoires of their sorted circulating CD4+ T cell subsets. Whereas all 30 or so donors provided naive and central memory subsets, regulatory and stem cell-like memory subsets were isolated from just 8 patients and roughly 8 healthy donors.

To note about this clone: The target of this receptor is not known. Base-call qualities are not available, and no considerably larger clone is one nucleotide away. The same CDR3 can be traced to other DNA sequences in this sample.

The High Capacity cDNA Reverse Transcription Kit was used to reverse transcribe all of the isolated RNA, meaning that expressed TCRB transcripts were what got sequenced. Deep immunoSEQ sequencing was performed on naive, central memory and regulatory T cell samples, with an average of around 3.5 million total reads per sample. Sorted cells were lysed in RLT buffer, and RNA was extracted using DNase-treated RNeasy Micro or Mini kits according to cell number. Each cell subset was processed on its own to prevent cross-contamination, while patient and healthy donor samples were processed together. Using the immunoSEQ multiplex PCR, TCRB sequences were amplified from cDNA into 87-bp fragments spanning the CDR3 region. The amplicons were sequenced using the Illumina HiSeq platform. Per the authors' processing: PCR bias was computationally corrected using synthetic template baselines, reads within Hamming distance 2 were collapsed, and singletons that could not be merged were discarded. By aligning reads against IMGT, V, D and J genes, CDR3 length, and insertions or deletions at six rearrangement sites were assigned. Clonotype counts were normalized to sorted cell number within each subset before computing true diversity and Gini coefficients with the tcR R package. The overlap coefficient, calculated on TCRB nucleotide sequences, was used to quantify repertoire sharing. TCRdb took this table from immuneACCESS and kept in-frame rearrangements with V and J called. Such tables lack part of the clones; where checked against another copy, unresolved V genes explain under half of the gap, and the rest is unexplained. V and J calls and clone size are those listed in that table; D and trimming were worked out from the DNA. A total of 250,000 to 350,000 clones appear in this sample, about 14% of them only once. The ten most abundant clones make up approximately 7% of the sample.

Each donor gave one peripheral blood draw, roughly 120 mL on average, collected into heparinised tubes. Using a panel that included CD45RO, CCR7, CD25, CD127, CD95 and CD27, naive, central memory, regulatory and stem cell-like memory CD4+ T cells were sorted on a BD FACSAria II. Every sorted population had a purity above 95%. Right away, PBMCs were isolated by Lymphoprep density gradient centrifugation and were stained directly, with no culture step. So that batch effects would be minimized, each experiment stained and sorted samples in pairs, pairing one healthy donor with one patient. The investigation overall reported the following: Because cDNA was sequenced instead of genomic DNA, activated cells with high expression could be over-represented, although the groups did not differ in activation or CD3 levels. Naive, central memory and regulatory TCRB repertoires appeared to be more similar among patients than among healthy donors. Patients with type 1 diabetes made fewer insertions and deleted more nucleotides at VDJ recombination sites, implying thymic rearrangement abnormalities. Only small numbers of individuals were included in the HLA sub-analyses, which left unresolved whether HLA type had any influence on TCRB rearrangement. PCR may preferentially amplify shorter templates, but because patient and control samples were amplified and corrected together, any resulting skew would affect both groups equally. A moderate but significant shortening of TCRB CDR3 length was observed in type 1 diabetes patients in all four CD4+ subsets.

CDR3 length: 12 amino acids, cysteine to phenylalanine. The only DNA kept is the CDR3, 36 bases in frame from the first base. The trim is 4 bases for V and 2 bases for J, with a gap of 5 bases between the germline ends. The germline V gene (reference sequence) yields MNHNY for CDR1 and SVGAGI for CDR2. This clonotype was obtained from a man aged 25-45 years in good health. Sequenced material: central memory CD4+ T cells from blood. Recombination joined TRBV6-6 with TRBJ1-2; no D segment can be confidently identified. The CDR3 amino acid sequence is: CASSSSNYGYTF. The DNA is TGTGCCAGCAGTTCCTCCAACTATGGCTACACCTTC.